This T cell receptor beta chain was recovered during a study of cytomegalovirus exposure and HLA in healthy donors. Across the whole study: As an earlier analysis found, 150 million to 200 million T cells yielded 100 million to 130 million unique TCR beta sequences. Falling in the Caucasian-associated ancestry cluster were 81% of under 450 genotyped donors. Whole-study results and caveats: Certain indistinguishable V segments, among them TRBV6-2 and TRBV6-3, were excluded. According to the study, around 180 TCR beta chains were cytomegalovirus-associated.

The PCR had 60 Vbeta and 13 Jbeta primers. Sequenced by immunoSEQ multiplex PCR; TCRdb stores in-frame clones only, minus some. The table includes 85,000 to 130,000 clones, roughly 75% detected once. The germline V gene has CDR1 MGHRA and CDR2 YSYEKL. The CDR3 runs to 13 residues. The V and J ends lost 4 bases and 4 bases respectively, with 10 bases between them. Only a few counts were recorded for this clone. Its target is not known. The sequence was collected from a woman younger than 35 in good health and CMV-seropositive. The specimen sequenced was PBMCs. V gene TRBV4-1 combines with J gene TRBJ2-5, with D perhaps matching TRBD2 (6 bases). The CDR3 coding sequence is TGCGCCAGCAGCCTCGGACTACGAGAGACCCAGTACTTC. This translates into CASSLGLRETQYF.